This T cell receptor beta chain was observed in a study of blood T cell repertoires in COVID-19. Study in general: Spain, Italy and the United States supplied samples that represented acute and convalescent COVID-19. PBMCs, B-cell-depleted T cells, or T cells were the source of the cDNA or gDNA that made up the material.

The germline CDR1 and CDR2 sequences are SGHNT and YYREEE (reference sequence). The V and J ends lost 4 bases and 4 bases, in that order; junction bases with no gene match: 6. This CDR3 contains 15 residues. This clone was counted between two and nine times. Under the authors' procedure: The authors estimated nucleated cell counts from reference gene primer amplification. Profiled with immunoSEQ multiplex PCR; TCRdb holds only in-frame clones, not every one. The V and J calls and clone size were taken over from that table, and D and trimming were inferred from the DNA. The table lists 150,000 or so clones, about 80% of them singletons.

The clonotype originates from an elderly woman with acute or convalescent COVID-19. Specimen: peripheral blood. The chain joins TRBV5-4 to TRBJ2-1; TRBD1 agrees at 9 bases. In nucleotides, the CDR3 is TGTGCCAGCAGCCCCCGGGACAGGGATTACAATGAGCAGTTCTTC. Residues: CASSPRDRDYNEQFF.